The entry below describes one TCR beta chain. Its antigen is unknown. Germline V gene lookup returns CDR1 SGHRS and CDR2 YFSETQ. The CDR3 contains 13 residues. Trimming removed 6 bases from V and 2 bases from J; junction bases left unmatched: 4. The sample is drawn from a study of blood T cells in healthy people across ages. Broader study findings: Per million T cells, TCR beta diversity dropped about linearly as age rose. Aged donors had fewer naive CD4+ cells and lower diversity than long-lived donors.

The second PCR ran roughly 6 to 11 cycles with a sample-barcoded 5' primer and J-beta primers. Each CDR3 protein gets one entry after TCRdb re-called the 5' RACE reads with MiXCR. Seen here are roughly 500,000 distinct CDR3 sequences, about 25% observed once, and the top ten hold less than 20%. What was sequenced was blood. This TCR came from a woman between 65 and 79 years old in good health. The chain is built from TRBV5-1 and TRBJ2-5; the match to TRBD1 covers 7 bases. The CDR3 sequence is CASTRDRQETQYF. Written as DNA, the CDR3 is TGCGCCAGCACCCGGGACAGACAAGAGACCCAGTACTTC. Variable domain in full (rest from reference TRBV5-1 and TRBJ2-5): KAGVTQTPRYLIKTRGQQVTLSCSPISGHRSVSWYQQTPGQGLQFLFEYFSETQRNKGNFPGRFSGRQFSNSRSEMNVSTLELGDSALYLCASTRDRQETQYFGPGTRLLVL.